The TCR beta chain under discussion was sequenced for a study of T cell changes during pregnancy in multiple sclerosis. This clone occurred once. The CDR3 consists of 14 residues. The germline gives CDR1 MNHEY, CDR2 SMNVEV (reference sequence). V was pared by 5 bases and J by 7 bases, with 18 bases between. Sequencing was performed with immunoSEQ multiplex PCR; in TCRdb, only in-frame clones are kept and a portion is missing. The sample holds tens of thousands of clones, over 85% seen once. The chain combines TRBV27 with TRBJ2-7; TRBD1 is a possible D gene (6 bases). The receptor's source is a female donor with multiple sclerosis, enrolled in a pregnancy study. The sample in question was peripheral blood, obtained in the second trimester of pregnancy. CDR3 region: CASSAHRVPEEQYF. In DNA, the CDR3 is TGTGCCAGCAGTGCCCACAGGGTACCGGAAGAGCAGTACTTC.